These 27 T cell receptor beta chains share one sample of origin, sequenced in a study of tumor-infiltrating lymphocytes in primary liver carcinoma. Co-extraction of both nucleic acids (RNA and DNA) used about 17-33 mg of unsorted bulk tissue. cDNA specific to TCR beta was made from 450 to 500 ng of total RNA, with a constant-region primer employed for priming. Slightly modified ARM-PCR served as the procedure for the TCR beta libraries. These libraries came from three rounds of nested multiplex PCR. Researchers ran the first two PCR rounds for 10 cycles each with TRBV1-TRBV30 forward primers and a C-beta reverse primer. TCRdb passed the multiplex PCR reads through MiXCR, listing each CDR3 protein once. The sample lists approximately 120,000 distinct CDR3 sequences, 64% occurring once. Sequenced: liver tumor tissue from sampling region 3. Subset defined: tumor region T3, left-lateral pole. These receptors all come from a woman aged 60 to 75 with primary liver carcinoma and hepatitis B virus infection.

The chain carries TRBV12-3 or TRBV12-4 and TRBJ1-2; D call uncertain. Trimming cost V 4 bases and J 8 bases, with 20 bases left between them. This CDR3 comprises 15 residues. CDR3 sequence (DNA): TGTGCCAGCAGTTCATCCCTGAGCAGGCCCGGCGGCTACACCTTC. Protein product: CASSSSLSRPGGYTF.

Worth noting for this clonotype: A read error is possible here, since a much larger clone lies one base away. J is TRBJ1-1 and V is TRBV7-8; D may be TRBD1 (5 bases). Trimming cost V 4 bases and J 7 bases, with 13 bases left between them. The germline CDR1 and CDR2 sequences are SGHVS and FQNEAQ. The CDR3 loop spans 13 amino acids. CDR3 residues: CASSSGRQLEAFF. CDR3 nucleotides: TGTGCCAGCAGCTCGGGGCGGCAGCTTGAAGCTTTCTTT.

This clonotype was seen repeatedly, ten times or more. One base away lies a much larger clone, so this may be a sequencing read error. The DNA of the CDR3 is TGTGCCAGCAGCTTGGGACAGGGGGGGGATCCCCGGCATTTT. It translates to CASSLGQGGDPRHF. The chain joins TRBV11-2 to TRBJ1-5; 11 bases match TRBD1. Germline CDR1 and CDR2: SGHAT and FQNNGV. CDR3 length: 14 amino acids.

This clonotype occurred many times. V is TRBV30 and J is TRBJ1-1; 7 bases agree with TRBD1. This CDR3 region has 14 residues. Germline V gene data show CDR1 as GTSNPN and CDR2 as SVGIG (reference sequence). J lost 1 base, V lost 2 bases, and 4 bases had no gene match. This CDR3 reads CAWSRDSSNTEAFF. In DNA form, the CDR3 reads TGTGCCTGGAGTAGGGACAGCTCGAACACTGAAGCTTTCTTT. Together with reference TRBV30 and TRBJ1-1, the CDR3 gives the full variable domain: SQTIHQWPATLVQPVGSPLSLECTVEGTSNPNLYWYRQAAGRGLQLLFYSVGIGQISSEVPQNLSASRPQDRQFILSSKKLLLSDSGFYLCAWSRDSSNTEAFFGQGTRLTVV.

This clonotype came up many times. The chain combines TRBV12-3 or TRBV12-4 with TRBJ2-1; D possibly corresponds to TRBD2 (6 bases). The CDR3 runs 16 residues. V lost 5 bases to trimming and J lost 11 bases, with 25 bases between them. This CDR3 reads CASSQTTTSVVRQQFF. CDR3 nucleotides: TGTGCCAGCAGTCAAACCACGACTAGTGTGGTTCGCCAGCAGTTCTTC.

The count of this clonotype is one. Mismatch with germline at one junction end may stem from a read error. The CDR3 is CVSSRATVAATEAFF. In nucleotides, the CDR3 is TGTGTCAGCAGCCGCGCGACAGTTGCGGCTACTGAAGCTTTCTTT. The J gene is TRBJ1-1, the V gene TRBV5-6, with TRBD1 as a possible D gene (5 bases). Looked up from germline, CDR1 is SGHDT and CDR2 is YYEEEE. The CDR3 consists of 15 residues.

This clonotype was seen only a few times. The rearrangement links TRBV28 to TRBJ2-3; 7 nucleotides align to TRBD1. V gave up 6 bases and J gave up 4 bases; unmatched junction bases: 4. Germline V CDR1 and CDR2: MDHEN, SYDVKM. The CDR3 contains 13 residues. CDR3 sequence: CASRLQGADTQYF. The CDR3 coding sequence is TGTGCCAGCAGACTCCAGGGGGCAGATACGCAGTATTTT.

Concerning this clonotype: This may arise from a read error, as a much more abundant clone is one base away. The chain links TRBV28 to TRBJ2-7; 7 bases fit TRBD2. Germline CDR1 MDHEN, CDR2 SYDVKM. The CDR3 spans 13 residues. CDR3 protein: CASSRSGGYGQYF. CDR3 DNA: TGTGCCAGCAGTCGCTCGGGAGGCTACGGGCAGTACTTC.

The rearrangement links TRBV7-8 to TRBJ1-1, with no clear D. The germline V gene encodes CDR1 SGHVS and CDR2 FQNEAQ. The CDR3 totals 17 residues. Trimming cost V 1 base and J 1 base, with 16 bases left between them. The CDR3 sequence: CASSLVFQEAQNTEAFF. DNA of the CDR3: TGTGCCAGCAGCTTAGTATTCCAGGAGGCCCAGAACACTGAAGCTTTCTTT.

This clonotype was observed at least ten times. V gene TRBV14 combines with J gene TRBJ2-7; 8 nucleotides align to TRBD1. From germline, CDR1 is SGHDN and CDR2 FVKESK. Losses at the gene ends were 4 bases for V and 5 bases for J; bases not matched to a gene: 22. This CDR3 contains 19 residues. The CDR3 nucleotides read TGTGCCAGCAGCCTACAAAAAGGACAGGGAAGAGTCCTGACCGACGAGCAGTACTTC. The encoded protein is CASSLQKGQGRVLTDEQYF.

The chain is built from TRBV19 and TRBJ1-1; no clear D gene. V gave up 7 bases and J gave up 7 bases, with 10 bases separating them. This CDR3 contains 11 residues. CDR1 LNHDA and CDR2 SQIVND come from the germline V gene (reference sequence). CDR3 region: CASTRHFEAFF. CDR3 DNA sequence: TGTGCCAGTACCAGACACTTTGAAGCTTTCTTT.

Comment on this clonotype: A junction end diverges from the germline sequence, so it may reflect a read error. The J gene is TRBJ2-5, the V gene TRBV5-6; 9 bases line up with TRBD2. Germline V gene data show CDR1 as SGHDT and CDR2 as YYEEEE. CDR3 length: 16 residues. CDR3 sequence reads: CTSRGYGLAKKETQYF. As DNA, the CDR3 is TGTACCAGCAGGGGATACGGACTAGCGAAGAAAGAGACCCAGTACTTC.

Details on this clonotype: Compared with germline, one end of the junction differs, possibly owing to a read error. The J gene is TRBJ1-1, the V gene TRBV5-4; no clear D. The CDR3 length is 15 residues. Germline CDR1 SGHNT, CDR2 YYREEE (reference sequence). CDR3 region: CASNLYQRRNTEAFF. The CDR3 DNA reads TGTGCCAGCAACTTGTATCAGAGGAGGAACACTGAGGCTTTCTTT.

Worth noting for this clonotype: This could be a read error, since a much larger clone is one nucleotide away. The CDR3 loop reads CARSPRGQGVFIQYF. As DNA, the CDR3 is TGTGCCAGGAGTCCACGGGGACAGGGGGTTTTCATTCAGTACTTC. The rearrangement joins TRBV28 to TRBJ2-4, with TRBD1 matching 11 bases. V trimming: 9 bases; J trimming: 9 bases; junction bases outside the gene matches: 13. Germline V gene sequence: CDR1 MDHEN, CDR2 SYDVKM. This CDR3 has 15 residues. The entire variable domain, with the rest obtained from reference TRBV28 and TRBJ2-4, is as follows: DVKVTQSSRYLVKRTGEKVFLECVQDMDHENMFWYRQDPGLGLRLIYFSYDVKMKEKGDIPEGYSVSREKKERFSLILESASTNQTSMYLCARSPRGQGVFIQYFGAGTRLSVL.

The sample holds many counts of this clonotype. CDR3 residues: CASSPPMGGRQETQYF. CDR3 coding DNA: TGTGCCAGCAGCCCCCCCATGGGCGGACGGCAAGAGACCCAGTACTTC. The rearrangement links TRBV11-3 to TRBJ2-5, with D uncertain. Trimming removed 5 bases from V and 2 bases from J, with 18 bases in between. The CDR3 runs to 16 residues. Germline-derived CDR1 and CDR2 are SGHNT and YENEEA.

A word on this clonotype: The junction departs from germline at one end; a sequencing error may be responsible. This chain connects TRBV13 to TRBJ2-3, with D possibly being TRBD1 (6 bases). CDR3 length: 16 amino acids. The germline CDR1 and CDR2 sequences are PRHDT and FYEKMQ (reference sequence). CDR3 sequence: CASNLPRQDSTDTQYF. The CDR3 region has the DNA TGTGCCAGCAACTTACCCCGACAGGATAGCACAGATACGCAGTATTTT. Complete variable domain (other parts from reference TRBV13 and TRBJ2-3): AAGVIQSPRHLIKEKRETATLKCYPIPRHDTVYWYQQGPGQDPQFLISFYEKMQSDKGSIPDRFSAQQFSDYHSELNMSSLELGDSALYFCASNLPRQDSTDTQYFGPGTRLTVL.

This chain joins TRBV4-1 and TRBJ2-5; D possibly corresponds to TRBD2 (6 bases). Per the germline V gene, CDR1 is MGHRA and CDR2 is YSYEKL. CDR3 length: 18 amino acids. Deletions cut 0 bases from V and 7 bases from J, with 24 bases between. This CDR3 is CASSQDVKRGGTRGTQYF. The DNA for the CDR3 is TGCGCCAGCAGCCAAGATGTTAAGAGAGGAGGGACGAGAGGGACCCAGTACTTC.

On this clonotype itself: An end of the junction differs from the germline gene, which may be a read error. The chain combines TRBV4-2 with TRBJ2-5, with D perhaps TRBD2 (5 bases). The germline V gene has CDR1 LGHNA and CDR2 YNFKEQ. The CDR3 length is 15 residues. CDR3 sequence reads: CTSSQDETTKGTQYF. The CDR3 DNA follows: TGTACCAGCAGCCAAGACGAGACTACAAAAGGGACCCAGTACTTC.

This clonotype was detected once. Mismatch with germline at one junction end may stem from a read error. The chain recombines TRBV11-3 with TRBJ2-3, with D possibly TRBD1 on 5 matching bases. The germline V gene has CDR1 SGHNT and CDR2 YENEEA. The CDR3 totals 16 residues. The CDR3 DNA reads as TGTGCCAGCAGCTTACATGTAAAGCCAGGCACAGGTACGCAGTATTTT. Translating it yields CASSLHVKPGTGTQYF.

Points on this clonotype: Its ends do not fully match the called genes, so a read error is possible. The chain recombines TRBV6-5 with TRBJ1-2; TRBD1 might be the D (5 bases). CDR3 length: 15 amino acids. Germline V gene data show CDR1 as MNHEY and CDR2 as SVGAGI. CDR3: CASSYSRVGRYDYTF. In DNA form, the CDR3 reads TGTGCCAGCAGTTACTCGCGAGTGGGGCGCTATGACTACACCTTC.

With respect to this clonotype: One end of the junction is discordant with germline, which a read error may explain. The chain combines TRBV18 with TRBJ2-1, with D possibly matching TRBD2 (5 bases). The CDR3 runs to 13 residues. From germline, CDR1 is KGHSH and CDR2 LQKENI. For the CDR3, the DNA is TGTGCCAGCTCACCATCCGGGAACAATGAGCGGTTCTTC. Amino acid sequence: CASSPSGNNERFF.

The rearrangement joins TRBV28 to TRBJ2-5; D may be TRBD2 (7 bases). V dropped 7 bases and J dropped 5 bases, with 23 bases sitting between them. CDR1 is MDHEN, CDR2 SYDVKM, per germline. CDR3 length: 16 residues. CDR3 nucleotide sequence: TGTGCCAGCAAGGGGGGGGACTCTCTGTGGAGGGAGACCCAGTACTTC. Translating gives CASKGGDSLWRETQYF.

Note on this clonotype: Here the CDR3 omits its conserved ending phenylalanine or tryptophan, so a read error is the likely source. The rearrangement uses TRBV14 and TRBJ1-2; tentative D call: TRBD1 (5 bases). Germline lookup yields CDR1 SGHDN and CDR2 FVKESK. V shed 1 base and J shed 4 bases, with 7 bases lying between them. The CDR3 has 13 residues. In DNA form, the CDR3 reads TGTGCCAGCAGCCAAGGACAGTCCTATGGCTACACCTAC. Protein: CASSQGQSYGYTY.

The CDR3 protein is CASSQRQGTWTEAFF. CDR3 DNA: TGTGCCAGCAGCCAGCGACAGGGGACATGGACTGAAGCTTTCTTT. This rearrangement joins TRBV4-2 to TRBJ1-1; the match to TRBD1 covers 8 bases. The CDR3 length is 15 residues. Looked up from germline, CDR1 is LGHNA and CDR2 is YNFKEQ. The ends lost 3 bases at V and 5 bases at J; junction bases unmatched: 8.

A single count supports this clonotype. This could be a read error, since a much larger clone is one nucleotide away. The chain has TRBV6-2 or TRBV6-3 and TRBJ2-2, with 7 positions matching TRBD1. Trimming cost V 11 bases and J 1 base; bases outside gene matches: 7. Germline loops: CDR1 MNHEY, CDR2 SVGEGT. There are 14 residues in the CDR3. CDR3 sequence reads: CAGHRQGNTGELFF. In DNA form, the CDR3 reads TGTGCCGGCCACCGACAGGGGAACACCGGGGAGCTGTTTTTT.

This clonotype was counted many times. This chain links TRBV29-1 with TRBJ2-5; 11 nucleotides agree with TRBD2. There are 13 residues in the CDR3. CDR1 and CDR2 (germline): SQVTM, ANQGSEA. The CDR3, as DNA: TGCAGTCATAGCGGGAGGGCCGAGGAGACCCAGTACTTC. This codes for CSHSGRAEETQYF.

Comment on this clonotype: No conserved phenylalanine or tryptophan ends this CDR3, so it is likely a read error. The chain employs TRBV4-1 and TRBJ1-1; D might be TRBD1 (5 bases). V lost 2 bases, J lost 3 bases, and 13 bases lay in between. Looked up from germline, CDR1 is MGHRA and CDR2 is YSYEKL. CDR3 length: 15 amino acids. CDR3 nucleotide sequence: TGCGCCAGCAGCCAAAGCCCGGGGGTAGACACTGAAGCTTTCCTT. Translation: CASSQSPGVDTEAFL.